This TCR beta chain was obtained from a study of spatial heterogeneity in lung cancer. Study background: Detection of beta-chain sequences consistently exceeded that of alpha-chain sequences. Within raw reads, each unique TCR and UMI combination appeared on average more than ten times.

The time point is: sample taken at primary tumor resection. The input material, whole RNA from tumor, nontumor lung or frozen PBMC, was sequenced unsorted. A total of fewer than 80 untreated early-stage non-small cell lung cancer patients served as donors. In the library, each TCR cDNA molecule bore its own unique molecular identifier. A single record per CDR3 protein comes from TCRdb applying MiXCR to the 5' RACE reads. The sample contains some 4,000 distinct CDR3 sequences, around 6.7% of which appear only once. This clonotype is deemed medium-sized. Germline V gene data show CDR1 as DFQATT and CDR2 as SNEGSKA (reference sequence). The V end lost 3 bases, the J end lost 3 bases, and 17 bases lay between the germline ends. This CDR3 spans 16 amino acids.

The origin of this receptor is a male donor with early-stage non-small cell lung cancer. Source: normal lung tissue next to the tumor, taken at surgery. The chain is built from TRBV20-1 and TRBJ1-4; D is possibly TRBD1 (5 bases). Here the CDR3 DNA reads TGCAGTGCTAGGGGCCTGGCCGCAGGGCCTAATGAAAAACTGTTTTTT. This translates into CSARGLAAGPNEKLFF.